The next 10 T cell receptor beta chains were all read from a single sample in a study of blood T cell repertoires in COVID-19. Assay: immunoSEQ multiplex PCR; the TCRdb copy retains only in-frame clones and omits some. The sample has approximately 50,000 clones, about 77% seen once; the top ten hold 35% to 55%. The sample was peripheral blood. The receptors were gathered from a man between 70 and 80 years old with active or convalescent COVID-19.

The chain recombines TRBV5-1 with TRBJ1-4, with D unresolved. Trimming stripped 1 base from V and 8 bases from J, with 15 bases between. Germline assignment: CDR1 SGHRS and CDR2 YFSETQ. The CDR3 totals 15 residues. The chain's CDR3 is CASSLNTRSAEKLFF. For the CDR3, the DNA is TGCGCCAGCAGCTTGAATACCAGGTCGGCCGAAAAACTGTTTTTT.

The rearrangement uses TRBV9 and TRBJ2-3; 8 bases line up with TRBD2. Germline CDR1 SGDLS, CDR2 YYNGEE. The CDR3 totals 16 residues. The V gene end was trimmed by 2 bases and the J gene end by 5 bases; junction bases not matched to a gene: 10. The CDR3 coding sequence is TGTGCCAGCAGCGTGGCCGGGACTAGTAAGCAAGATACGCAGTATTTT. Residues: CASSVAGTSKQDTQYF.

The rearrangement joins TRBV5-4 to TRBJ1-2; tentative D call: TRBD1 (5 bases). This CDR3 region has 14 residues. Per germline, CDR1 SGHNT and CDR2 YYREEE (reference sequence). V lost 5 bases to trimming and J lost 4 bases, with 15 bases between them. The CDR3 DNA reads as TGTGCCAGCAGGTGGGAGGGGCGAGGCTATGGCTACACCTTC. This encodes CASRWEGRGYGYTF. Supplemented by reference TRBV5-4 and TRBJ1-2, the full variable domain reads ETGVTQSPTHLIKTRGQQVTLRCSSQSGHNTVSWYQQALGQGPQFIFQYYREEENGRGNFPPRFSGLQFPNYSSELNVNALELDDSALYLCASRWEGRGYGYTFGSGTRLTVV.

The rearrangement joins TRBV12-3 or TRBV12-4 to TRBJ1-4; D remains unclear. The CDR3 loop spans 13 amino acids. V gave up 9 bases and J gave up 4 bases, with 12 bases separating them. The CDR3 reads CASSREGNEKLFF. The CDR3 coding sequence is TGTGCCAGTAGTCGGGAGGGTAATGAAAAACTGTTTTTT.

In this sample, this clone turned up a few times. The CDR3 bases are TGTGCCAGCAGCAAAGTGGGGACAGCCTTCTTC. Protein product: CASSKVGTAFF. The chain recombines TRBV21-1 with TRBJ2-7; no DNA check was done on the table's D call, TRBD1. TRBV21-1 is classified as a pseudogene. The CDR3 has 11 residues.

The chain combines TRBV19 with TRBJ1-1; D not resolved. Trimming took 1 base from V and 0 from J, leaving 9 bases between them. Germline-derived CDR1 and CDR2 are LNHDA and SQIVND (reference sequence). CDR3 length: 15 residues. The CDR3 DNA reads TGTGCCAGTAGTATAGCCGCGGAATTGAACACTGAAGCTTTCTTT. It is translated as CASSIAAELNTEAFF.

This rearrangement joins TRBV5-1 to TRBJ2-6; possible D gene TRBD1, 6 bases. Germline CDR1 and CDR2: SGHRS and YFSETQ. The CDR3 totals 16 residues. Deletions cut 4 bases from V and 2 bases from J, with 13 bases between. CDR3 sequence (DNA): TGCGCCAGCAGCCCTACAGGGAGCGCTGGGGCCAACGTCCTGACTTTC. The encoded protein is CASSPTGSAGANVLTF.

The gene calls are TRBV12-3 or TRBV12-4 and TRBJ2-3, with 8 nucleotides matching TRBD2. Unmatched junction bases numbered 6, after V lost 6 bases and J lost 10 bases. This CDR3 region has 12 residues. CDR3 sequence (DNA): TGTGCCAGCAGAAGCCGGGGGGGTGCGCAGTATTTT. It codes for CASRSRGGAQYF.

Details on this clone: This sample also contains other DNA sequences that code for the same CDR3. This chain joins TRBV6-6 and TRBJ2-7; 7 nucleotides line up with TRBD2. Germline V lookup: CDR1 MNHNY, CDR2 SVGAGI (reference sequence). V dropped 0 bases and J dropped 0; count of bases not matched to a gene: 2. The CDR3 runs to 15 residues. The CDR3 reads CASSYSAGSSYEQYF. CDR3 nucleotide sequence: TGTGCCAGCAGTTACTCAGCGGGGAGCTCCTACGAGCAGTACTTC.

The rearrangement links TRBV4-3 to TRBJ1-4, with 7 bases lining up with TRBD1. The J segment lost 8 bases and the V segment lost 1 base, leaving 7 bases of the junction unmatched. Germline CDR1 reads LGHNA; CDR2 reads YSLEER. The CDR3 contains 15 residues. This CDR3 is CASSQATGVGEKLFF. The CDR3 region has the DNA TGCGCCAGCAGCCAAGCTACAGGGGTAGGGGAAAAACTGTTTTTT.